Shown below are 29 T cell receptor beta chains from a single sample sequenced in a study of T cells in localized non-small cell lung cancer. Clones were sequenced by immunoSEQ multiplex PCR, and TCRdb holds only the in-frame ones, with some missing. This sample has more than 30,000 clones, with 88% found just once. The source material was peripheral blood mononuclear cells, sampled before any cancer treatment. These receptors were obtained from a woman aged 35-75 years with stage III lung adenocarcinoma.

J is TRBJ2-5 and V is TRBV19, with no clear D. V was shortened by 5 bases and J by 1 base, with 11 bases between the two germline ends. CDR3 size: 14 residues. CDR1 is LNHDA and CDR2 is SQIVND in the germline V gene (reference sequence). The CDR3 spells CASSSRTVQETQYF. In DNA, the CDR3 is TGTGCCAGTAGTTCCCGGACGGTCCAAGAGACCCAGTACTTC.

CDR3 nucleotide sequence: TGTGCCAGCAGTTACTCGGGCTCCTTAGCCAAAAACATTCAGTACTTC. This encodes CASSYSGSLAKNIQYF. The chain combines TRBV6-6 with TRBJ2-4; D unresolved. This CDR3 comprises 16 residues. Germline V CDR1 and CDR2: MNHNY, SVGAGI (reference sequence). V dropped 0 bases and J dropped 0 bases, with 9 bases sitting between them.

V and J are TRBV4-2 and TRBJ2-5; D is unresolved. Germline assignment: CDR1 LGHNA and CDR2 YNFKEQ. Trimming took off 1 base at V and 4 bases at J, with 7 bases between the two ends. This CDR3 is built from 13 residues. CDR3 region: CASSQGVGETQYF. In DNA form, the CDR3 reads TGTGCCAGCAGCCAAGGAGTCGGAGAGACCCAGTACTTC.

The chain links TRBV7-9 to TRBJ2-4; 9 bases match TRBD1. The germline gives CDR1 SEHNR, CDR2 FQNEAQ (reference sequence). The CDR3 extends over 17 amino acids. V shed 5 bases and J 0 bases; nucleotides not matched to a gene: 8. For the CDR3, the DNA is TGTGCCAGCAGCCTCATGACAGGGGGGTTAGCCAAAAACATTCAGTACTTC. This gives the protein CASSLMTGGLAKNIQYF.

The chain employs TRBV5-1 and TRBJ2-2, with 7 nucleotides matching TRBD1. There are 14 residues in the CDR3. Per germline, CDR1 SGHRS and CDR2 YFSETQ. With 5 bases clipped from V and 5 bases from J, the junction kept 6 bases outside the gene matches. The CDR3 nucleotides read TGCGCCAGCAGTGACAGGGAATGGACCGGGGAGCTGTTTTTT. Amino acid sequence: CASSDREWTGELFF.

The chain employs TRBV29-1 and TRBJ2-1; no reliable D call. Germline-derived CDR1 and CDR2 are SQVTM and ANQGSEA. With 5 bases removed from V and 7 bases from J, the gap between germline ends came to 12 bases. The CDR3 covers 12 residues. The CDR3 reads CSVLTSLNEQFF. CDR3 sequence (DNA): TGCAGCGTTTTGACGAGTCTTAATGAGCAGTTCTTC.

The chain recombines TRBV7-9 with TRBJ1-4, with TRBD1 as a possible D gene (6 bases). This CDR3 has 12 residues. V shed 5 bases and J shed 7 bases, with 8 bases lying between them. Germline V gives CDR1 SEHNR, CDR2 FQNEAQ (reference sequence). For the CDR3, the DNA is TGTGCCAGCAGCCGCAGGGGTGAAAAACTGTTTTTT. Protein product: CASSRRGEKLFF.

The rearrangement links TRBV5-1 to TRBJ2-3; TRBD2 agrees at 12 bases. Germline-derived CDR1 and CDR2 are SGHRS and YFSETQ. J gave up 4 bases and V 5 bases, and 5 bases lay outside the gene matches. The CDR3 extends over 15 amino acids. The CDR3: CASSRTSGTPDTQYF. CDR3 DNA: TGCGCCAGCAGTCGGACTAGCGGGACCCCAGATACGCAGTATTTT.

J is TRBJ2-1 and V is TRBV5-4; D unclear. Germline CDR1 is SGHNT and CDR2 is YYREEE (reference sequence). Trimming stripped 4 bases from V and 3 bases from J, with 11 bases between. The CDR3 totals 14 residues. The CDR3 nucleotides read TGTGCCAGCAGCCTCACGGCCCGCTACAATGAGCAGTTCTTC. Protein product: CASSLTARYNEQFF.

The rearrangement uses TRBV7-9 and TRBJ1-2; 7 nucleotides align to TRBD1. Germline values: CDR1 SEHNR, CDR2 FQNEAQ (reference sequence). The CDR3 spans 14 residues. V gave up 5 bases and J gave up 3 bases; unmatched junction bases: 6. This chain's CDR3 is CASSLGGTDYGYTF. Written as DNA, the CDR3 is TGTGCCAGCAGCCTGGGGGGGACAGACTATGGCTACACCTTC.

A few counts support this clone. The rearrangement joins TRBV5-6 to TRBJ1-2; the D is unclear. The CDR3 loop spans 13 amino acids. CDR1 is SGHDT and CDR2 is YYEEEE in the germline V gene. The V and J ends lost 2 bases and 8 bases respectively, with 13 bases between them. Here the CDR3 reads CASSLEIGQGYTF. CDR3 nucleotides: TGTGCCAGCAGCTTAGAAATAGGGCAAGGCTACACCTTC.

The V call is TRBV13, the J call TRBJ2-7, with 8 bases fitting TRBD2. Unmatched junction bases numbered 3, after V lost 0 bases and J lost 2 bases. CDR3 length: 15 amino acids. CDR1 is PRHDT, CDR2 FYEKMQ, per germline (reference sequence). DNA for the CDR3: TGTGCCAGCAGCTTAGGACTAGCGGCCCCCTACGAGCAGTACTTC. Protein sequence: CASSLGLAAPYEQYF.

This clone was observed a single time. DNA of the CDR3: TGTGCCAGCAGAGACCGGGACGGGAATTCACCCCTCCACTTT. It encodes CASRDRDGNSPLHF. The rearrangement uses TRBV6-6 and TRBJ1-6; possibly TRBD1 for D (5 bases). Germline-derived CDR1 and CDR2 are MNHNY and SVGAGI (reference sequence). This CDR3 is 14 amino acids long. Trimming removed 6 bases at V and 7 bases at J, with 13 bases between.

The chain joins TRBV18 to TRBJ2-2; 9 nucleotides align to TRBD2. Trimming at V came to 3 bases and at J to 4 bases, leaving 6 bases not matched to a gene. The germline V gene has CDR1 KGHSH and CDR2 LQKENI. The CDR3 totals 16 residues. This CDR3 reads CASSPGSGRGTGELFF. DNA for the CDR3: TGTGCCAGCTCACCGGGTAGCGGGAGAGGCACCGGGGAGCTGTTTTTT.

V gene TRBV4-2 combines with J gene TRBJ1-4; D remains unclear. There are 16 residues in the CDR3. In germline, CDR1 is LGHNA, CDR2 YNFKEQ. V was cut by 3 bases and J by 0 bases, with 11 bases left in between. The CDR3 region is CASSQPAGATNEKLFF. The CDR3 coding sequence is TGTGCCAGCAGCCAGCCCGCAGGTGCAACTAATGAAAAACTGTTTTTT.

The chain recombines TRBV29-1 with TRBJ1-2; possible D gene TRBD1, 6 bases. Trimming left V 7 bases short and J 7 bases short, with 19 bases between. The length of the CDR3 is 13 residues. Germline loops: CDR1 SQVTM, CDR2 ANQGSEA. The CDR3 DNA sequence: TGCAGCGACCTGAACCGACAGGAAGGTGGCTACACCTTC. Translation: CSDLNRQEGGYTF. Combining the CDR3 with reference TRBV29-1 and TRBJ1-2 gives the whole variable domain SAVISQKPSRDICQRGTSLTIQCQVDSQVTMMFWYRQQPGQSLTLIATANQGSEATYESGFVIDKFPISRPNLTFSTLTVSNMSPEDSSIYLCSDLNRQEGGYTFGSGTRLTVV.

The rearrangement joins TRBV18 to TRBJ2-2; tentatively, D is TRBD1 (5 bases). Germline loops: CDR1 KGHSH, CDR2 LQKENI. V was shortened by 5 bases and J by 2 bases, with 9 bases between the two germline ends. CDR3 length: 14 amino acids. The CDR3 reads CASSITGNTGELFF. CDR3 bases: TGTGCCAGCTCAATCACAGGAAACACCGGGGAGCTGTTTTTT.

This sequence joins TRBV19 and TRBJ2-3; TRBD2 aligns across 8 bases. The ends lost 5 bases at V and 0 bases at J; junction bases unmatched: 7. The CDR3 is 16 amino acids. Germline V lookup: CDR1 LNHDA, CDR2 SQIVND (reference sequence). CDR3: CASSLELAGSTDTQYF. The CDR3 DNA follows: TGTGCCAGTAGTTTGGAGCTAGCGGGTAGCACAGATACGCAGTATTTT.

The table lists this clone with a count of one. V gene TRBV7-6 combines with J gene TRBJ2-7; 9 bases are a match to TRBD2. Trimming took 3 bases from V and 6 from J; bases not matched to a gene: 12. Germline V gene lookup returns CDR1 SGHVS and CDR2 FNYEAQ. This CDR3 has 16 residues. Here the CDR3 DNA reads TGTGCCAGCAGCTTTAGCAGGGCGGGAGGGCCGGTCGAGCAGTACTTC. Translated: CASSFSRAGGPVEQYF. The complete variable domain, with remaining parts taken from reference TRBV7-6 and TRBJ2-7, reads GAGVSQSPRYKVTKRGQDVALRCDPISGHVSLYWYRQALGQGPEFLTYFNYEAQQDKSGLPNDRFSAERPEGSISTLTIQRTEQRDSAMYRCASSFSRAGGPVEQYFGPGTRLTVT.

This chain uses TRBV7-2 with TRBJ2-7; D perhaps matches TRBD2 (6 bases). The CDR3 loop spans 14 amino acids. Germline CDR1 SGHTA, CDR2 FQGNSA. V gave up 2 bases and J gave up 3 bases, with 11 bases separating them. The CDR3 here is CASSLTLGGYEQYF. The DNA for the CDR3 is TGTGCCAGCAGCTTAACTCTCGGGGGCTACGAGCAGTACTTC. The complete variable domain, with remaining parts taken from reference TRBV7-2 and TRBJ2-7, reads GAGVSQSPSNKVTEKGKDVELRCDPISGHTALYWYRQSLGQGLEFLIYFQGNSAPDKSGLPSDRFSAERTGGSVSTLTIQRTQQEDSAVYLCASSLTLGGYEQYFGPGTRLTVT.

The chain has TRBV2 and TRBJ2-5; possibly TRBD1 for D (6 bases). The length of the CDR3 is 13 residues. V lost 4 bases to trimming and J lost 4 bases, with 10 bases between them. Per the germline V gene, CDR1 is SNHLY and CDR2 is FYNNEI. The CDR3 reads CASSGDTGETQYF. DNA for the CDR3: TGTGCCAGCAGTGGGGACACGGGAGAGACCCAGTACTTC. The full variable domain, with the rest looked up from reference TRBV2 and TRBJ2-5, is EPEVTQTPSHQVTQMGQEVILRCVPISNHLYFYWYRQILGQKVEFLVSFYNNEISEKSEIFDDQFSVERPDGSNFTLKIRSTKLEDSAMYFCASSGDTGETQYFGPGTRLLVL.

The chain recombines TRBV5-1 with TRBJ2-1, with 12 bases fitting TRBD2. The V gene end was trimmed by 7 bases and the J gene end by 3 bases; junction bases not matched to a gene: 8. The CDR3 is 16 residues long. Looked up from germline, CDR1 is SGHRS and CDR2 is YFSETQ. CDR3 in amino acids: CASAALTSGGYNEQFF. The CDR3 coding sequence is TGCGCCAGCGCTGCACTGACTAGCGGGGGCTACAATGAGCAGTTCTTC.

To note about this clone: An end of the junction does not agree with germline; a read error may underlie this. This chain uses TRBV19 with TRBJ1-2; TRBD1 might be the D (5 bases). Germline CDR1 reads LNHDA; CDR2 reads SQIVND (reference sequence). CDR3 length: 13 amino acids. Written as DNA, the CDR3 is TGTGCCAGTAGTCCCCACCGGGACTACGGCTACACCTTC. Protein: CASSPHRDYGYTF.

The chain combines TRBV7-2 with TRBJ2-1; TRBD2 matches 8 bases. With V trimmed by 8 bases and J by 4 bases, 7 bases remained unmatched. CDR1 is SGHTA and CDR2 is FQGNSA in the germline V gene. The CDR3 runs 14 residues. CDR3 DNA sequence: TGTGCCAGCCTTGGGACTAGTGTTTACAATGAGCAGTTCTTC. Its translation is CASLGTSVYNEQFF.

The chain links TRBV6-1 to TRBJ2-6; D perhaps matches TRBD1 (5 bases). The CDR3 loop spans 14 amino acids. The ends were cut back, 6 bases at V and 0 bases at J, with 6 bases in the middle. Germline CDR1 is MNHNS and CDR2 is SASEGT. The DNA of the CDR3 is TGTGCCAGCAGGGACAACTCTGGGGCCAACGTCCTGACTTTC. Protein sequence: CASRDNSGANVLTF.

This clone was found once. This sequence joins TRBV28 and TRBJ2-2; D might be TRBD1 (5 bases). In germline, CDR1 is MDHEN, CDR2 SYDVKM. CDR3 length: 13 amino acids. The ends were cut back, 5 bases at V and 5 bases at J, with 9 bases in the middle. The CDR3 bases are TGTGCCAGCAGTCCCCAGGGTACCGGGGAGCTGTTTTTT. Translated, it gives CASSPQGTGELFF.

The chain joins TRBV4-3 to TRBJ1-5; 7 bases match TRBD1. The CDR3 runs to 13 residues. Germline values: CDR1 LGHNA, CDR2 YSLEER. The trim removed 3 bases at V and 7 bases at J, leaving 3 bases unmatched. CDR3 protein: CASSQEGGQPQHF. In DNA, the CDR3 is TGCGCCAGCAGCCAGGAAGGGGGCCAGCCCCAGCATTTT.

The chain links TRBV18 to TRBJ2-1; D ambiguous. Germline loops: CDR1 KGHSH, CDR2 LQKENI. The CDR3 length is 15 residues. V lost 3 bases to trimming and J lost 8 bases, with 17 bases between them. CDR3 in amino acids: CASSPQSSPLDEQFF. The CDR3 DNA follows: TGTGCCAGCTCACCGCAGTCGAGTCCGCTCGATGAGCAGTTCTTC.

The rearrangement links TRBV7-9 to TRBJ2-5; the D gene could be TRBD1 or TRBD2 (6 bases each). V lost 3 bases to trimming and J lost 5 bases, with 13 bases between them. CDR3 length equals 14 residues. Germline CDR1 reads SEHNR; CDR2 reads FQNEAQ (reference sequence). CDR3 loop: CASSFNGGRETQYF. Written as DNA, the CDR3 is TGTGCCAGCAGCTTCAACGGGGGCCGCGAGACCCAGTACTTC.